This T cell receptor beta chain was recovered during a study of early T cells in non-severe SARS-CoV-2 infection. Per the germline V gene, CDR1 is SGHTA and CDR2 is FQGNSA. Trimming left V 5 bases short and J 6 bases short, with 8 bases between. This CDR3 comprises 11 residues. Unique molecular identifiers tagged individual cDNA molecules. TCRdb reanalysed the 5' RACE reads using MiXCR and keeps one entry per CDR3 protein. This sample has 55,000 or so distinct CDR3 sequences, with roughly an eighth found just once. This clonotype was picked up a small number of times. This clonotype was obtained from an adult who was a healthcare worker with PCR-confirmed SARS-CoV-2 infection or an uninfected control (not recorded which). Sequenced sample: whole blood. The J gene is TRBJ2-7, the V gene TRBV7-2; D not resolved. The CDR3 protein is CASSSATEQYF. As DNA, the CDR3 is TGTGCCAGCAGCAGCGCGACCGAGCAGTACTTC.